The T cell receptor (beta chain) described here comes from a study of Ad26.COV2.S vaccination and SARS-CoV-2 variants (TCRdb year 2021). General notes on the study: Vaccine-arm donors were drawn from COV1001, a multicentre, randomized, double-blind, placebo-controlled phase I-IIa trial of Ad26.COV2.S in healthy adults. Ad26.COV2.S was administered intramuscularly at a dose of 5x10^10 or 1x10^11 viral particles, either as one shot or as two shots given 56 days apart. The specificity and breadth of SARS-CoV-2-reactive T cell receptors after Ad26.COV2.S vaccination were assessed by TCRbeta repertoire sequencing. A total of 32 samples were included in the TCR-sequenced set, comprising some 20 Ad26.COV2.S vaccine recipients, 5 placebo recipients and 8 SARS-CoV-2 convalescent individuals. Participants in the trial were split at random into five groups of five each, receiving low-dose or high-dose Ad26.COV2.S once or twice, or else placebo on both occasions. Investigators did not know the trial group allocation while performing experiments and assessing outcomes. Results the study describes overall, beyond this receptor: Ad26.COV2.S recipients had higher spike-specific TCR breadth than placebo recipients (P = 0.0014). The study was not powered to compare responses between vaccine doses or regimens. Vaccine and placebo recipients had similar non-spike TCR breadth, a finding consistent with the vaccine containing only spike. The authors noted that total T cell responses may have been underestimated by the TCR breadth and depth analyses. After vaccination, spike-specific CD8+ and CD4+ T cell responses were reported to show substantial breadth.

The germline V gene sets CDR1 to SGHTA and CDR2 to FQGTGA. The CDR3 holds 15 amino acids from the cysteine to the phenylalanine. Left in the record is the CDR3 DNA by itself, 45 bases read in frame from the first base. Unmatched junction bases come to 3, with V trimmed by 5 bases and J by 2 bases. This specimen's treatment or condition label, interpreted: roughly 20 received Ad26.COV2.S at low or high dose, single or two shots; roughly five received placebo; per-sample allocation not given. Repertoires of vaccine and placebo recipients were sequenced from samples collected on day 63 after the first injection. Between 29 July and 7 August 2020, Cohort 1b enrolled some 25 adults aged 18-55 years at one site in Boston, USA. Ad26.COV2.S was a replication-incompetent adenovirus type 26 vector expressing a prefusion-stabilized SARS-CoV-2 spike protein from the original Wuhan strain. The immunoSEQ Assay was used to sequence TCRbeta CDR3 regions. After extraction, genomic DNA underwent amplification by bias-controlled multiplex PCR, followed by high-throughput sequencing. The authors' pipeline ran thus. To quantify the absolute abundance of every unique TCRbeta CDR3 region, sequences were collapsed and filtered. T cell fraction was estimated by normalization of TCRbeta template counts to usable DNA, with usable DNA being measured through amplification of reference genes present in all nucleated cells. Repertoire TCRs were annotated as SARS-CoV-2-specific by exact matching of V gene, CDR3 amino acid sequence and J gene to a known reactive TCR set. The reference SARS-CoV-2 TCR set came from MIRA and was filtered for enrichment in COVID-19-positive ImmuneCODE repertoires, removing public or cross-reactive TCRs. Based on the MIRA antigens, annotated TCRs were further analysed at the level of specific ORF or position within ORF. Breadth was defined as annotated unique rearrangements over total unique productive rearrangements; depth was the summed frequency of those rearrangements. Two-sided Wilcoxon rank-sum tests were used to compare TCR breadth between groups. The source is immuneACCESS, and TCRdb retained only in-frame sequences with V and J called. Part of the clones is not carried over; for the studies checked, unresolved V genes explain less than half of this, and the remainder is unexplained. That table furnishes V, J and clone size, whereas the DNA furnished D and trimming. The sample contains about 350,000 clones, more than 85% of them found a single time. Roughly 5% of the sample rests with the top ten.

For this clone: The target of this receptor is not known. Base qualities are not provided; no much larger clone lies one nucleotide away.

The chain is made from TRBV7-3 and TRBJ2-1, and TRBD1 aligns with 10 junction nucleotides. The sample was peripheral blood, taken in a trial of Ad26.COV2.S vaccine versus placebo. This clonotype was sampled from a person aged 18 to 59 who received the Ad26.COV2.S COVID-19 vaccine or a placebo. At the DNA level, the sequence is TGTGCCAGCAGCGTCGGACAGGGGGCCTACAATGAGCAGTTCTTC. Its protein is CASSVGQGAYNEQFF.